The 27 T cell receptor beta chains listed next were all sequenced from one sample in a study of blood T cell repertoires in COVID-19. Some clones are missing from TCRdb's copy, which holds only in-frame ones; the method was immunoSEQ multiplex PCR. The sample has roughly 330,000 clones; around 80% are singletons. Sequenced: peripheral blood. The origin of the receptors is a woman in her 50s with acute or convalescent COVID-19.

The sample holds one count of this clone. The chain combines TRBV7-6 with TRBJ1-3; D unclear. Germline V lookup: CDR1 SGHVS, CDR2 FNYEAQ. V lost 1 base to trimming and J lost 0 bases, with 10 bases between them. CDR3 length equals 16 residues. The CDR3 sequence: CASSLGTFSSGNTIYF. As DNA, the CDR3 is TGTGCCAGCAGCTTAGGTACCTTTAGCTCTGGAAACACCATATATTTT. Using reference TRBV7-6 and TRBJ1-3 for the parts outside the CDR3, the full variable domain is GAGVSQSPRYKVTKRGQDVALRCDPISGHVSLYWYRQALGQGPEFLTYFNYEAQQDKSGLPNDRFSAERPEGSISTLTIQRTEQRDSAMYRCASSLGTFSSGNTIYFGEGSWLTVV.

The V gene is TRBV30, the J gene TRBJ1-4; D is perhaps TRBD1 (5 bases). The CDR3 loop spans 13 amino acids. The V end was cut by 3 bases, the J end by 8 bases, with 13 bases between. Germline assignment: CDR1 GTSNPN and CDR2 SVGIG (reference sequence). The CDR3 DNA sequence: TGTGCCTGGAGCCAGGGTCTGGGGGAAAAACTGTTTTTT. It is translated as CAWSQGLGEKLFF.

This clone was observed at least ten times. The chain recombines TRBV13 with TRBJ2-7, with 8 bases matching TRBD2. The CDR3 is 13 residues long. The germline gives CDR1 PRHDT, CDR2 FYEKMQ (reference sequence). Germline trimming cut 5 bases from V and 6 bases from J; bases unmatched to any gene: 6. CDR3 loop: CASSLGTRREQYV. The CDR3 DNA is TGTGCCAGCAGCCTGGGGACTAGGCGCGAGCAGTACGTC.

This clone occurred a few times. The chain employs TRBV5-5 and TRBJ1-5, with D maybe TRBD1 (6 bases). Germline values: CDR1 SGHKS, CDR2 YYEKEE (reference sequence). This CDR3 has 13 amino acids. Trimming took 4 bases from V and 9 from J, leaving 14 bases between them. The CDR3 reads CASSRDTEWPQHF. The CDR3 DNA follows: TGTGCCAGCAGCCGGGACACGGAGTGGCCCCAGCATTTT. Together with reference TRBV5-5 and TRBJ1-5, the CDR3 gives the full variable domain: DAGVTQSPTHLIKTRGQQVTLRCSPISGHKSVSWYQQVLGQGPQFIFQYYEKEERGRGNFPDRFSARQFPNYSSELNVNALLLGDSALYLCASSRDTEWPQHFGDGTRLSIL.

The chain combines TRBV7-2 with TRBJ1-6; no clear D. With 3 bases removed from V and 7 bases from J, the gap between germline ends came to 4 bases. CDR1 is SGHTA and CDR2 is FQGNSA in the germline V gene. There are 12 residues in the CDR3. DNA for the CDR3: TGTGCCAGCAGCTTCAGGAATTCACCCCTCCACTTT. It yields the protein CASSFRNSPLHF.

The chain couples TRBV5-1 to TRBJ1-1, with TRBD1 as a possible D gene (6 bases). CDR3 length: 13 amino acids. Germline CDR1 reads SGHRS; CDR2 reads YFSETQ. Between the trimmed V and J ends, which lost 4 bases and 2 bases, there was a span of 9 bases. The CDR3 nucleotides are TGCGCCAGCAGCGTACAGGGAAACACTGAAGCTTTCTTT. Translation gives CASSVQGNTEAFF. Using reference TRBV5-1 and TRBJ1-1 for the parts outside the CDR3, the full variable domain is KAGVTQTPRYLIKTRGQQVTLSCSPISGHRSVSWYQQTPGQGLQFLFEYFSETQRNKGNFPGRFSGRQFSNSRSEMNVSTLELGDSALYLCASSVQGNTEAFFGQGTRLTVV.

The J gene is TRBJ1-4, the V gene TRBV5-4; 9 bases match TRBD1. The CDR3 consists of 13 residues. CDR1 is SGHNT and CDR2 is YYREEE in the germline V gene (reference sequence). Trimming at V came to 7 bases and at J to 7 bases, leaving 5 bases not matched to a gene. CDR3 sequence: CASSDRGAEKLFF. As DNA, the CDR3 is TGTGCCAGCTCGGACAGGGGCGCTGAAAAACTGTTTTTT.

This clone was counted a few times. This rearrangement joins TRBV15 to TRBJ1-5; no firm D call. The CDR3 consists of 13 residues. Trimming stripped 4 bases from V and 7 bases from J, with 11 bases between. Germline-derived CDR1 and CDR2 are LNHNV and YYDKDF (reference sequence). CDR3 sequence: CATSIQGGQPQHF. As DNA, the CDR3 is TGTGCCACCAGCATTCAAGGAGGCCAGCCCCAGCATTTT.

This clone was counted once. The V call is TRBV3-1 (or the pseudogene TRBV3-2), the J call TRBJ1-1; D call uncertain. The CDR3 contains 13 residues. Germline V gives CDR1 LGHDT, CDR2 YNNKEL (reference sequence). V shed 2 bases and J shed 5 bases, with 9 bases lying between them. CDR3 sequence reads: CASSQNRVTEAFF. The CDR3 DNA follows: TGTGCCAGCAGCCAAAACAGAGTGACTGAAGCTTTCTTT.

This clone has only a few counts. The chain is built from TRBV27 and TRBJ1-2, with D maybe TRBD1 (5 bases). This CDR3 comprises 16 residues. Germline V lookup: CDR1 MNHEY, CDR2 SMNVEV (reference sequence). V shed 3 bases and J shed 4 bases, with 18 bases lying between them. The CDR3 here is CASSFAGTQGGYGYTF. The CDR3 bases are TGTGCCAGCAGTTTCGCCGGGACTCAAGGCGGCTATGGCTACACCTTC.

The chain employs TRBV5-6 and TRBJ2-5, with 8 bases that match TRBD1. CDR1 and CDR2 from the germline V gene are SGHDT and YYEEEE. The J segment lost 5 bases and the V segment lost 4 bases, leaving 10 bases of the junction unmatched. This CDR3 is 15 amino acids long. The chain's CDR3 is CASSRETGGRETQYF. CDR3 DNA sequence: TGTGCCAGCAGCCGTGAAACAGGGGGAAGGGAGACCCAGTACTTC.

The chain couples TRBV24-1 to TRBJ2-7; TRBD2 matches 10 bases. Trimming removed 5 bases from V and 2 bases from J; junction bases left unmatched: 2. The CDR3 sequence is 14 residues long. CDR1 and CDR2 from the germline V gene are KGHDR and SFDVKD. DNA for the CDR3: TGTGCCACCAGTGGGACTAGCGGAACCTACGAGCAGTACTTC. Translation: CATSGTSGTYEQYF.

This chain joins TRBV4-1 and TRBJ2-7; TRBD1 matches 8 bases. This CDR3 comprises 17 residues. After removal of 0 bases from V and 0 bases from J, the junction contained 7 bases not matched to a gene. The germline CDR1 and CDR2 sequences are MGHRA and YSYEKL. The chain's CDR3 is CASSQDERTGSSYEQYV. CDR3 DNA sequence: TGCGCCAGCAGCCAAGATGAAAGGACAGGGAGCTCCTACGAGCAGTACGTC.

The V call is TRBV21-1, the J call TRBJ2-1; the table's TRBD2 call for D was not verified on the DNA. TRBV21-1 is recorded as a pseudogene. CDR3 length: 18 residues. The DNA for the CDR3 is TGTGCCAGCAGCAAAGTCAATGGGGTAGCGGGGGGACGTAATGAGCAGTTCTTC. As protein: CASSKVNGVAGGRNEQFF.

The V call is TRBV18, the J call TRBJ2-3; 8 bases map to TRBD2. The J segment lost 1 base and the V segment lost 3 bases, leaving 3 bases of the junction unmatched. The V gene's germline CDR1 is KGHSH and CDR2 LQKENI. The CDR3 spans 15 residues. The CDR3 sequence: CASSPRGLGTDTQYF. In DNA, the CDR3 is TGTGCCAGCTCACCTAGGGGACTAGGCACAGATACGCAGTATTTT.

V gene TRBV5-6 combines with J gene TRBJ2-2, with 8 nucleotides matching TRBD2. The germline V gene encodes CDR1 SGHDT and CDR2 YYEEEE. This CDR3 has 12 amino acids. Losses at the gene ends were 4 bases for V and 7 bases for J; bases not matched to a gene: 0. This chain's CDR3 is CASSAGGGELFF. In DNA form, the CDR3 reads TGTGCCAGCAGCGCGGGGGGCGGGGAGCTGTTTTTT.

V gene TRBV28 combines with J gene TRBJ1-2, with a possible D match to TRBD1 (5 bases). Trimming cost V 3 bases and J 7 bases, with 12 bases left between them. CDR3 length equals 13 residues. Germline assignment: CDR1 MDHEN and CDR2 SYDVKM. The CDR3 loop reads CASSFSLGVGYTF. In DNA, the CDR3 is TGTGCCAGCAGTTTTAGTCTAGGGGTTGGCTACACCTTC.

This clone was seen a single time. The DNA of the CDR3 is TGTGCCAGTACCCGTTTGAGCTCTGGAAACACCATATATTTT. Protein sequence: CASTRLSSGNTIYF. The chain carries TRBV7-8 and TRBJ1-3; D ambiguous. The CDR3 is 14 residues long. Germline V gene sequence: CDR1 SGHVS, CDR2 FQNEAQ. Trimming left V 9 bases short and J 0 bases short, with 12 bases between.

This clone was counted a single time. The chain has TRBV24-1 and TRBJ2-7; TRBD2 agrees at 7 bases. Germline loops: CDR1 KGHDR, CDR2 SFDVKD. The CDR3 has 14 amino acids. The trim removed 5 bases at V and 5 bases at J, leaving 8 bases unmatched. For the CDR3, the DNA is TGTGCCACCAGTGGGGGGAGGGAAATTCACGAGCAGTACGTC. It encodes CATSGGREIHEQYV.

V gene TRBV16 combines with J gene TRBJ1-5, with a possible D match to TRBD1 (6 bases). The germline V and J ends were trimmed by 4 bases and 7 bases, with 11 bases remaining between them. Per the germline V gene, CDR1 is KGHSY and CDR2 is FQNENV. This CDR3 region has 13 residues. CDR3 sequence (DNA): TGTGCCAGCAGCCTCGGCAGGGGCCAGCCCCAGCATTTT. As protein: CASSLGRGQPQHF. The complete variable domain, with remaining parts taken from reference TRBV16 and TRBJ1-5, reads GEEVAQTPKHLVRGEGQKAKLYCAPIKGHSYVFWYQQVLKNEFKFLISFQNENVFDETGMPKERFSAKCLPNSPCSLEIQATKLEDSAVYFCASSLGRGQPQHFGDGTRLSIL.

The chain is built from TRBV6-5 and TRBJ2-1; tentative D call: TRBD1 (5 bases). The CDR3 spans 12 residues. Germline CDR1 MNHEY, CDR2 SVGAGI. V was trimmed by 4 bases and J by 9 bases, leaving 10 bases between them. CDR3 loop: CASSSQGIEQFF. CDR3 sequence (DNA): TGTGCCAGCAGTTCCCAGGGAATTGAGCAGTTCTTC.

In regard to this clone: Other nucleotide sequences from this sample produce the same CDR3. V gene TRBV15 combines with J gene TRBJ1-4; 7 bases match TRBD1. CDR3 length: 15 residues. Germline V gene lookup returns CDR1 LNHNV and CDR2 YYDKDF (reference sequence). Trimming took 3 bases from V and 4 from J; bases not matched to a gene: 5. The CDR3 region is CATSRTGTDNEKLFF. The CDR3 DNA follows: TGTGCCACCAGCAGGACCGGGACAGATAATGAAAAACTGTTTTTT. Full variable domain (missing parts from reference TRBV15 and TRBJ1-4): DAMVIQNPRYQVTQFGKPVTLSCSQTLNHNVMYWYQQKSSQAPKLLFHYYDKDFNNEADTPDNFQSRRPNTSFCFLDIRSPGLGDTAMYLCATSRTGTDNEKLFFGSGTQLSVL.

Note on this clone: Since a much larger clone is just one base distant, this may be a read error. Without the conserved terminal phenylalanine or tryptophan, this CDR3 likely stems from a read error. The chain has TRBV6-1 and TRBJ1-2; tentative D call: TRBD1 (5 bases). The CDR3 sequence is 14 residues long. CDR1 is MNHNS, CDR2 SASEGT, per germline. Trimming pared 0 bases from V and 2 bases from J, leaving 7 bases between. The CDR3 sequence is CASSEATGNYGYTL. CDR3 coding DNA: TGTGCCAGCAGTGAAGCAACAGGCAACTATGGCTACACCCTC.

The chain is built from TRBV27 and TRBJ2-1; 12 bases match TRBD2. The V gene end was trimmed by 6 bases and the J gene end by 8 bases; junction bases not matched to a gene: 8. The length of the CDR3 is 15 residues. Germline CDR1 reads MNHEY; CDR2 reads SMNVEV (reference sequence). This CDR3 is CASSDTSGRNDEQFF. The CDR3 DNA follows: TGTGCCAGCAGCGATACTAGCGGGAGGAATGATGAGCAGTTCTTC.

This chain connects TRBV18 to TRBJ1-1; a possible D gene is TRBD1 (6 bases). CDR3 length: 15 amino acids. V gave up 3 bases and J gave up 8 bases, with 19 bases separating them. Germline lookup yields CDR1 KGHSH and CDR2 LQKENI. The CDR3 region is CASSPMAGVIAEAFF. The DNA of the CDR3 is TGTGCCAGCTCACCTATGGCAGGGGTTATCGCAGAAGCTTTCTTT.

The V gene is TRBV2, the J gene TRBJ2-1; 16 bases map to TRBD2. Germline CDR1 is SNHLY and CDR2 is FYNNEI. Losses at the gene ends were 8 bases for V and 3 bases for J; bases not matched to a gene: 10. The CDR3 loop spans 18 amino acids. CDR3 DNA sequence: TGTGCCAGCCCGGGACTAGCGGGGGGGCCCCTCATCTACAATGAGCAGTTCTTC. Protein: CASPGLAGGPLIYNEQFF.

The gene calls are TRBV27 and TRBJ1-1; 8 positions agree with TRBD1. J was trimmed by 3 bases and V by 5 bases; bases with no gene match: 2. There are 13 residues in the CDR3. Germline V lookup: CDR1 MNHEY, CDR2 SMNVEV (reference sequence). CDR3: CASSEDRDTEAFF. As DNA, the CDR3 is TGTGCCAGCAGTGAGGACAGGGACACTGAAGCTTTCTTT.